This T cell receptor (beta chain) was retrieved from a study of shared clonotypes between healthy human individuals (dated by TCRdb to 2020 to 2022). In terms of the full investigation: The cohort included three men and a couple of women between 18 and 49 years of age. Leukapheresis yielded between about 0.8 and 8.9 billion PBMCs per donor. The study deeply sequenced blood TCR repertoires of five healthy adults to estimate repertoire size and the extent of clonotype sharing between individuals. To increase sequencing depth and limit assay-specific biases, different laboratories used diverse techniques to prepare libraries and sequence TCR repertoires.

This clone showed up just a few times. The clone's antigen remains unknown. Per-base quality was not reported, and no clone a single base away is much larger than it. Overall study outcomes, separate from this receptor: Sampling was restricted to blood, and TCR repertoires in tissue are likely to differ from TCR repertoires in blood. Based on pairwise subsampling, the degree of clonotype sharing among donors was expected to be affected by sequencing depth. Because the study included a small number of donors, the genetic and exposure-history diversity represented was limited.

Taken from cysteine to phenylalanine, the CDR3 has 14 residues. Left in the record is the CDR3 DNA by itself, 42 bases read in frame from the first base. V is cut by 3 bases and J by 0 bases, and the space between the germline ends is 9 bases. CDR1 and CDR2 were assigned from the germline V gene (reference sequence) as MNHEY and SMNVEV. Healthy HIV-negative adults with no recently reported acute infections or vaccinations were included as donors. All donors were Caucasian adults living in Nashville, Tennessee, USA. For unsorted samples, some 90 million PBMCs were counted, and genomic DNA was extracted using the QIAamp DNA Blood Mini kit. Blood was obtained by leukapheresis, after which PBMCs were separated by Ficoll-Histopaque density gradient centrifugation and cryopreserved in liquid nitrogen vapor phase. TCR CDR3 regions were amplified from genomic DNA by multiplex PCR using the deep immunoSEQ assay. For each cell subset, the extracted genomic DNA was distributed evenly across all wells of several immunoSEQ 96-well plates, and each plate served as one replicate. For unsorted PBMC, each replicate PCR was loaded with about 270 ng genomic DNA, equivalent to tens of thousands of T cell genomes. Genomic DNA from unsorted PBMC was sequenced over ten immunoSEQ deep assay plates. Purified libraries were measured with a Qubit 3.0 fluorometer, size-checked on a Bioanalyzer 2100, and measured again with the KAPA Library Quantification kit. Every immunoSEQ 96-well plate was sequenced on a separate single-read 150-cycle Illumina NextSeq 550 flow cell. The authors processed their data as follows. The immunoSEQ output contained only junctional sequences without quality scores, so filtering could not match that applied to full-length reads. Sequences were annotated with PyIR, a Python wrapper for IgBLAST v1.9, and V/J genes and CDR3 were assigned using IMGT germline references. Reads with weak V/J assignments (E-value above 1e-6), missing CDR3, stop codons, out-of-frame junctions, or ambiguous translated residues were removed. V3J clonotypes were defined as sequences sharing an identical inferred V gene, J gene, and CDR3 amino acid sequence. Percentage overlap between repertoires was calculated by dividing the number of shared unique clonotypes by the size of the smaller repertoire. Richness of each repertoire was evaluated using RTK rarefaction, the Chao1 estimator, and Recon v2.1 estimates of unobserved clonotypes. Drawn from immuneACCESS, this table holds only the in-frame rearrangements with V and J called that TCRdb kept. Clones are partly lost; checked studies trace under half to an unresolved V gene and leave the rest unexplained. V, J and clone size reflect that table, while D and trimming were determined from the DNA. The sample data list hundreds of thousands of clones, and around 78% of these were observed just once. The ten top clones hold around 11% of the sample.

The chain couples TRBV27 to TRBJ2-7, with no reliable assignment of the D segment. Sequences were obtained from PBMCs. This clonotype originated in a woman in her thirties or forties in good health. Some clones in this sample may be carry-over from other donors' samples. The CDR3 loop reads CASSLADISYEQYF. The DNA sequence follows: TGTGCCAGCAGTTTGGCGGATATCTCCTACGAGCAGTACTTC.